These T cell receptor beta chains were read from a single sample in a study of blood T cell repertoires in COVID-19. TCRdb's copy holds only in-frame clones and misses some; the assay was immunoSEQ multiplex PCR. The repertoire holds around 87,000 clones, with roughly 90% as singletons. The sample consisted of peripheral blood. The origin of the receptors is a human donor with active COVID-19. The donor label of this sample is uncertain. CDR3s include the opening cysteine and the closing phenylalanine or tryptophan. A D gene is named only where the DNA matches it firmly. Clone size, where shown, is once, few, many, or a class for clones that have expanded.

V gene	clone size	D gene	J gene	CDR3 DNA	CDR3 protein
TRBV30	NA	TRBD2	TRBJ2-1	TGTGCCTGGAGTAAACTAGCGGGGGGCTACAATGAGCAGTTCTTC	CAWSKLAGGYNEQFF
TRBV4-1	NA	NA	TRBJ2-6	TGCGCCAGCAGCCAAGAGGGGTCGGGGGGCCCAGGTTCTGGGGCCAACGTCCTGACTTTC	CASSQEGSGGPGSGANVLTF
TRBV19	once	TRBD2	TRBJ2-7	TGTGCCAGTACCAAAGGCACTAGCGGGGGTCGGGAGCAGTACTTC	CASTKGTSGGREQYF
TRBV6-5	NA	NA	TRBJ1-1	TGTGCCAGCAGCGACTCCAGGGTGGTAGATACTGAAGCTTTCTTT	CASSDSRVVDTEAFF
TRBV11-2	NA	NA	TRBJ1-3	TGTGCCAGCAGCTTAGATCTCCGTCGTCCAGGGTCGTCTGGAAACACCATATATTTT	CASSLDLRRPGSSGNTIYF
TRBV29-1	NA	NA	TRBJ2-3	TGCAGCGTTGAAGAAGAGTCCATAACAGATACGCAGTATTTT	CSVEEESITDTQYF
TRBV5-6	NA	NA	TRBJ2-2	TGTGCCAGCACCAGCCCTCTGAGTTCCGGGGACACCGGGGAGCTGTTTTTT	CASTSPLSSGDTGELFF
TRBV5-4	once	NA	TRBJ2-3	TGTGCCAGCAGCTTGGGAGCCACAGATACGCAGTATTTT	CASSLGATDTQYF
TRBV11-3	once	TRBD1	TRBJ2-7	TGTGCCAGCAGCCCGGGGACAGGGGATAGCGAGCAGTACTTC	CASSPGTGDSEQYF
TRBV15	NA	NA	TRBJ1-2	TGTGCCACCAGCGCCAGGGAGGTGCGCTATGGCTACACCTTC	CATSAREVRYGYTF
TRBV15	NA	TRBD2	TRBJ2-7	TGTGCCACCAGCAGAGATCTAGGGTGGGGAGGGACCTACGAGCAGTACTTC	CATSRDLGWGGTYEQYF
TRBV6-6	NA	TRBD1	TRBJ1-5	TGTGCCAGCAGTTACTCGATGGGGACAGGGGTTCAGCCCCAGCATTTT	CASSYSMGTGVQPQHF
TRBV4-1	NA	TRBD1	TRBJ2-5	TGCGCCAGCAGCCAATGGGCCGGGACAGGGGGCGAGACCCAGTACTTC	CASSQWAGTGGETQYF
TRBV25-1	NA	NA	TRBJ1-6	TGTGCCAGCAAGCCTAGACCGGGGGGCCCCAATTCACCCCTCCACTTT	CASKPRPGGPNSPLHF
TRBV9	NA	TRBD2	TRBJ2-7	TGTGCCAGCAGCCCACTAGCGCGCGGGGCCTACGAGCAGTACTTC	CASSPLARGAYEQYF
TRBV5-1	once	NA	TRBJ2-3	TGCGCCAGCAGCTTGTGGAGAGGGGGAGATACGCAGTATTTT	CASSLWRGGDTQYF
TRBV18	NA	NA	TRBJ2-7	TGTGCCAGCTCACTATCTACAGACGGATTCTCCTACGAGCAGTACTTC	CASSLSTDGFSYEQYF
TRBV7-2	NA	NA	TRBJ2-4	TGTGCCAGCAGCTTAGGGTCTTACCCGAACGGGAACATTCAGTACTTC	CASSLGSYPNGNIQYF
TRBV7-2	NA	NA	TRBJ2-7	TGTGCCAGCAGCTCCCAAAACGGGGTTACCCACTACGAGCAGTACTTC	CASSSQNGVTHYEQYF
TRBV19	NA	NA	TRBJ1-1	TGTGCCAGTAGTATAGACTTGCAGGTTCACATGAACACTGAAGCTTTCTTT	CASSIDLQVHMNTEAFF
TRBV6-2/TRBV6-3	NA	TRBD1	TRBJ2-5	TGTGCCAGCAGTTCGGACAGGGGACTACAGACCCAGTACTTC	CASSSDRGLQTQYF
TRBV4-3	NA	NA	TRBJ2-5	TGCGCCAGCAGCCAAGTGGACAGTGGGCCCCAGTACTTC	CASSQVDSGPQYF
TRBV9	NA	NA	TRBJ1-6	TGTGCCAGCACCCCAGGAGGGGATAATTCACCCCTCCACTTT	CASTPGGDNSPLHF
TRBV23-1	NA	NA	TRBJ1-5	TGCGCCAGCACTAGAGGACAGAGAACAAGCAATCAGCCCCAGCATTTT	CASTRGQRTSNQPQHF
TRBV7-9	once	TRBD2	TRBJ2-1	TGTGCCAGCAGCGGGGAGCGGGGGCCTTACAATGAGCAGTTCTTC	CASSGERGPYNEQFF
TRBV6-5	NA	NA	TRBJ2-1	TGTGCCAGCAGTTACGGTCCTCTTATAGACAATGAGCAGTTCTTC	CASSYGPLIDNEQFF
TRBV9	NA	NA	TRBJ1-3	TGTGCCAGCAGCGGTGGAAACCTCGGGGGGACTGGAAACACCATATATTTT	CASSGGNLGGTGNTIYF
TRBV11-2	once	TRBD1	TRBJ1-4	TGTGCCAGCAGCTTAGGTCAGGGGGCGGTTGAAAAACTGTTTTTT	CASSLGQGAVEKLFF
TRBV7-8	NA	NA	TRBJ1-6	TGTGCCAGCAGCTTAGCACCCAGGGGCGTCTCACCCCTCCACTTT	CASSLAPRGVSPLHF
TRBV7-2	NA	TRBD1	TRBJ1-5	TGTGCCAGCAGCTCCGGACAGGGGGATTATCAGCCCCAGCATTTT	CASSSGQGDYQPQHF
TRBV6-5	NA	TRBD1	TRBJ2-3	TGTGCCAGCGGGATAGGACAGGGGGCGTTAGATACGCAGTATTTT	CASGIGQGALDTQYF
TRBV5-1	NA	TRBD1	TRBJ1-3	TGCGCCAGCAGCGGAACAAGCGGGACAGGGGGAGACACCATATATTTT	CASSGTSGTGGDTIYF
TRBV14	few	TRBD2	TRBJ2-7	TGTGCCAGCAGCCAGGGACTAGCGGGGATCTACGAGCAGTACTTC	CASSQGLAGIYEQYF
TRBV28	NA	NA	TRBJ1-2	TGTGCCAGCAGCATCGTCGGGAGAGGAGGCTACACCTTC	CASSIVGRGGYTF
TRBV11-3	NA	NA	TRBJ2-1	TGTGCCAGCAGCCAGGGGTGGATCCCCTACAATGAGCAGTTCTTC	CASSQGWIPYNEQFF
TRBV19	NA	NA	TRBJ1-1	TGTGCCAGTAGTATCTTTCAGGGAAAAACTGAAGCTTTCTTT	CASSIFQGKTEAFF
TRBV5-1	NA	TRBD2	TRBJ2-5	TGCGCCAGCAGCGTATCAGCTAGCGGGGGGTACCAAGAGACCCAGTACTTC	CASSVSASGGYQETQYF
TRBV7-2	NA	NA	TRBJ2-3	TGTGCCAGCAGCTTAAGTGGGGGACAACCAGATACGCAGTATTTT	CASSLSGGQPDTQYF
TRBV2	NA	NA	TRBJ1-1	TGTGCCAGCAGCCAGGCGCAACTTCTTATGAACACTGAAGCTTTCTTT	CASSQAQLLMNTEAFF
TRBV21-1	NA	NA	TRBJ2-3	TGTGCCAGCAGGTACCTGGACAGACCTAGCACAGATACGCAGTATTTT	CASRYLDRPSTDTQYF
TRBV11-2	NA	TRBD1	TRBJ2-7	TGTGCCAGCAGTCCATCCCAGGGGGCGAATTCCTACGAGCAGTACTTC	CASSPSQGANSYEQYF
TRBV20-1	few	TRBD1	TRBJ2-7	TGCAGTGCCAGGGGGATCAACGAGCAGTACTTC	CSARGINEQYF
TRBV19	NA	NA	TRBJ1-1	TGTGCCAGTAGTATCGACTCTGACAGGGAAGCTTTCTTT	CASSIDSDREAFF
TRBV25-1	NA	NA	TRBJ2-3	TGTGCCAGCAGCCGGGACTCCGGGCCCCCAGATACGCAGTATTTT	CASSRDSGPPDTQYF
TRBV6-2/TRBV6-3	NA	TRBD2	TRBJ2-5	TGTGCCAGCAGTTACTCGATTGGGCGGGGGGGGCAAGAGACCCAGTACTTC	CASSYSIGRGGQETQYF
TRBV19	once	NA	TRBJ1-5	TGTGCCAGTAGTATGGCCGGAGGGAGCAATCAGCCCCAGCATTTT	CASSMAGGSNQPQHF
TRBV19	NA	NA	TRBJ1-1	TGTGCCAGTAGTCCCGATTATTGGGAGAAGAACACTGAAGCTTTCTTT	CASSPDYWEKNTEAFF
TRBV9	NA	NA	TRBJ2-3	TGTGCCAGCAGCGTAGCCCCACTAGTAAGCACAGATACGCAGTATTTT	CASSVAPLVSTDTQYF
TRBV6-5	NA	TRBD1	TRBJ1-6	TGTGCCAGCAACCTCAGGACAGGGAATTCACCCCTCCACTTT	CASNLRTGNSPLHF
TRBV2	NA	NA	TRBJ2-7	TGTGCCAGCAGTGGACAGACCACCTACGAGCAGTACTTC	CASSGQTTYEQYF
TRBV6-6	NA	NA	TRBJ2-2	TGTGCCAGCAGTCCTAGAGCCGGGGAGCTGTTTTTT	CASSPRAGELFF
TRBV4-1	NA	NA	TRBJ1-1	TGCGCCAGCAGCCAACGGGGGTCCACTGAAGCTTTCTTT	CASSQRGSTEAFF
TRBV18	NA	TRBD1	TRBJ1-1	TGTGCCAGCTCACCGGCGACAGGGGGCAACACTGAAGCTTTCTTT	CASSPATGGNTEAFF
TRBV6-5	once	NA	TRBJ2-3	TGTGCCAGCCTCCGCGGGGAAGACACAGATACGCAGTATTTT	CASLRGEDTDTQYF
TRBV13	NA	NA	TRBJ1-4	TGTGCCAGCAGCTTTATACAGGGTGGGGGTGAAAAACTGTTTTTT	CASSFIQGGGEKLFF
TRBV18	once	NA	TRBJ2-1	TGTGCCAGCTCACCGAGACTTTACAATGAGCAGTTCTTC	CASSPRLYNEQFF
TRBV18	NA	NA	TRBJ1-4	TGTGCCAGCTCCGAACTAGTAATCGCGGCTAATGAAAAACTGTTTTTT	CASSELVIAANEKLFF
TRBV12-3/TRBV12-4	NA	TRBD1	TRBJ2-5	TGTGCCAGCAGGACGACAGGGGCAGAGACCCAGTACTTC	CASRTTGAETQYF
TRBV7-2	NA	NA	TRBJ2-4	TGTGCCAGCAGAGATTCGGGGGGCGGCATTCAGTACTTC	CASRDSGGGIQYF